A single T cell receptor beta chain is shown here with its context. Its antigen remains unknown. The sample comes from a study of blood T cells in healthy people across ages. The second PCR ran about 6 to 11 cycles with a sample-barcoded 5' primer and J-beta primers. TCRdb independently ran MiXCR on the 5' RACE reads; one entry per CDR3 protein. The table records about 580,000 distinct CDR3 sequences, roughly 48% of them present only once. Germline trimming cut 4 bases from V and 1 base from J; bases unmatched to any gene: 1. The CDR3 is 15 residues long. Findings of the study overall: Unsorted PBMC material precluded a definitive naive versus antigen-experienced comparison.

The chain links TRBV12-3 or TRBV12-4 to TRBJ2-6; 7 bases align to TRBD2. Sequencing used blood. This sequence was found in a man at least 80 years old in good health. In DNA, the CDR3 is TGTGCCAGCAGTTGGGAGGGGTCTGGGGCCAACGTCCTGACTTTC. This codes for CASSWEGSGANVLTF.